These 7 T cell receptor beta chains were all obtained from the same sample, sequenced in a study of beta chain features in type 1 diabetes. Expressed TCRB transcripts were sequenced after all isolated RNA was converted to cDNA. Generated by immunoSEQ multiplex PCR, the TCRdb table keeps only in-frame clones and is missing some. The top ten clones hold about 0.086% of a sample with about 620,000 clones, about 14% of them seen once. The sequenced material came from naive CD4+ T cells from blood. The receptors shown here come from a man aged 18 to 30 in good health.

This clone was observed a handful of times. The chain uses TRBV5-4 and TRBJ2-2; the D gene is possibly TRBD2 (7 bases). The CDR3 runs to 16 residues. V was shortened by 1 base and J by 7 bases, with 17 bases between the two germline ends. Germline assignment: CDR1 SGHNT and CDR2 YYREEE (reference sequence). CDR3 residues: CASSLHHGGQVGELFF. CDR3 DNA sequence: TGTGCCAGCAGCTTGCATCACGGGGGGCAAGTCGGGGAGCTGTTTTTT. Variable domain in full (rest from reference TRBV5-4 and TRBJ2-2): ETGVTQSPTHLIKTRGQQVTLRCSSQSGHNTVSWYQQALGQGPQFIFQYYREEENGRGNFPPRFSGLQFPNYSSELNVNALELDDSALYLCASSLHHGGQVGELFFGEGSRLTVL.

The chain has TRBV7-8 and TRBJ1-5, with unresolved D. Germline CDR1 reads SGHVS; CDR2 reads FQNEAQ. V lost 5 bases and J lost 0, with 8 bases in between. This CDR3 region has 14 residues. The CDR3 protein is CASSTRDSNQPQHF. In DNA form, the CDR3 reads TGTGCCAGCAGCACCCGGGATAGCAATCAGCCCCAGCATTTT.

The DNA for the CDR3 is TGCGCCAGCAGCGGGGGCCGATCGGATACGCAGTATTTT. It encodes CASSGGRSDTQYF. This chain joins TRBV5-1 and TRBJ2-3; possible D gene TRBD1, 6 bases. Trimming stripped 4 bases from V and 6 bases from J, with 12 bases between. Germline CDR1 and CDR2: SGHRS and YFSETQ. The CDR3 loop spans 13 amino acids. The full variable domain, rest sourced from reference TRBV5-1 and TRBJ2-3, is KAGVTQTPRYLIKTRGQQVTLSCSPISGHRSVSWYQQTPGQGLQFLFEYFSETQRNKGNFPGRFSGRQFSNSRSEMNVSTLELGDSALYLCASSGGRSDTQYFGPGTRLTVL.

This clone was seen more than once but under ten times. The chain combines TRBV7-2 with TRBJ2-7, with 9 bases lining up with TRBD1. Germline CDR1 reads SGHTA; CDR2 reads FQGNSA. V trimming: 1 base; J trimming: 3 bases; junction bases outside the gene matches: 13. This CDR3 has 18 residues. The CDR3 DNA sequence: TGTGCCAGCAGCTTAGAAGTATGGGCCGGGACAGGGAACTACGAGCAGTACTTC. It yields the protein CASSLEVWAGTGNYEQYF. Combining the CDR3 with reference TRBV7-2 and TRBJ2-7 gives the whole variable domain GAGVSQSPSNKVTEKGKDVELRCDPISGHTALYWYRQSLGQGLEFLIYFQGNSAPDKSGLPSDRFSAERTGGSVSTLTIQRTQQEDSAVYLCASSLEVWAGTGNYEQYFGPGTRLTVT.

The rearrangement links TRBV30 to TRBJ1-5; D remains ambiguous. The CDR3 is 13 residues long. The germline V and J ends were trimmed by 0 bases and 4 bases, with 7 bases remaining between them. Per germline, CDR1 GTSNPN and CDR2 SVGIG (reference sequence). The CDR3 DNA sequence: TGTGCCTGGAGTGTAAGAGAGAATCAGCCCCAGCATTTT. It yields the protein CAWSVRENQPQHF.

Written as DNA, the CDR3 is TGTGCCAGCAGTTTTATCCGGAGCGCTGAAGCTTTCTTT. Amino acid sequence: CASSFIRSAEAFF. The chain couples TRBV25-1 to TRBJ1-1; D gene ambiguous. CDR3 length equals 13 residues. Germline CDR1 and CDR2: MGHDK and SYGVNS. V was cut by 5 bases and J by 6 bases, with 13 bases left in between.

This clone was seen a handful of times. The chain couples TRBV5-1 to TRBJ2-5; 10 bases match TRBD2. CDR3 length equals 14 residues. V was pared by 6 bases and J by 2 bases, with 4 bases of the junction left unmatched. Germline V gene sequence: CDR1 SGHRS, CDR2 YFSETQ. CDR3 loop: CASTTTSGQETQYF. The CDR3 DNA sequence: TGCGCCAGCACCACGACTAGCGGGCAAGAGACCCAGTACTTC.